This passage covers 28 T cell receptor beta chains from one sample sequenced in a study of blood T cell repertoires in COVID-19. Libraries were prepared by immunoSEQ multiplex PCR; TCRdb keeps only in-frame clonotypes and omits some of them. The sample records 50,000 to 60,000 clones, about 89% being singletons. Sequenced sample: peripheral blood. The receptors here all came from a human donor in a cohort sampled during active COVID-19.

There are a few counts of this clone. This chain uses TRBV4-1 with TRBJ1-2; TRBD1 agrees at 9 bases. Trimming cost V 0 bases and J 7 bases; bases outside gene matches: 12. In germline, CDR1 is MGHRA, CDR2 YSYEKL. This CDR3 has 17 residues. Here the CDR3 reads CASSQDTQGAHYSGYTF. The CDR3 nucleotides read TGCGCCAGCAGCCAAGATACACAGGGGGCTCACTATAGTGGCTACACCTTC.

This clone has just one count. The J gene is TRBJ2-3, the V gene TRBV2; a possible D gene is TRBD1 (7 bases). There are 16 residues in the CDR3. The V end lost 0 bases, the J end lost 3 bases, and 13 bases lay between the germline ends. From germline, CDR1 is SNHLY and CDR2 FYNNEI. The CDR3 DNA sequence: TGTGCCAGCAGTGAAGCGGGCCAGGGGGGAACAGATACGCAGTATTTT. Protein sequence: CASSEAGQGGTDTQYF.

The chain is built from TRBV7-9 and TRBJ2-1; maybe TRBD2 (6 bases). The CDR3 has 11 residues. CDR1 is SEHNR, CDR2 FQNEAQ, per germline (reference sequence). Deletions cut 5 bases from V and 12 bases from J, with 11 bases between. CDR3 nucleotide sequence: TGTGCCAGCAGCCTTTCCGGGGGGCAGTTCTTC. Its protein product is CASSLSGGQFF.

Here the CDR3 DNA reads TGCAGCGTTGAAGCCGGGGGGAACACTGAAGCTTTCTTT. Amino acids: CSVEAGGNTEAFF. This rearrangement joins TRBV29-1 to TRBJ1-1; tentative D call: TRBD1 (5 bases). The V end was cut by 1 base, the J end by 1 base, with 7 bases between. CDR1 and CDR2 from the germline V gene are SQVTM and ANQGSEA. The CDR3 totals 13 residues.

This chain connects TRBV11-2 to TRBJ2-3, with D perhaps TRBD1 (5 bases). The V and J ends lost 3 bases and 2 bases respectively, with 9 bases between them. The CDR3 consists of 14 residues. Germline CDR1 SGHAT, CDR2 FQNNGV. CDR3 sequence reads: CASSLGRATDTQYF. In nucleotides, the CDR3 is TGTGCCAGCAGCTTGGGCAGGGCCACAGATACGCAGTATTTT.

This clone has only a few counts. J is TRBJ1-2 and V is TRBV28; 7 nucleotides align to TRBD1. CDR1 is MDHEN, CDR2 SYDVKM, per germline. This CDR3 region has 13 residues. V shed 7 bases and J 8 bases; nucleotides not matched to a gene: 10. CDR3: CASTLIKGAGYTF. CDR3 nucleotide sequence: TGTGCCAGCACCTTGATTAAGGGGGCCGGCTACACCTTC.

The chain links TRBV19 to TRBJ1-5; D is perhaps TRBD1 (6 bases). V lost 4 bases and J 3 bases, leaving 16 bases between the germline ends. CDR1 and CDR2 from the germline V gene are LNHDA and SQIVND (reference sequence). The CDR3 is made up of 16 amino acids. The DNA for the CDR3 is TGTGCCAGTAGTAGCTCGCCCGGGACAACCAATCAGCCCCAGCATTTT. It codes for CASSSSPGTTNQPQHF.

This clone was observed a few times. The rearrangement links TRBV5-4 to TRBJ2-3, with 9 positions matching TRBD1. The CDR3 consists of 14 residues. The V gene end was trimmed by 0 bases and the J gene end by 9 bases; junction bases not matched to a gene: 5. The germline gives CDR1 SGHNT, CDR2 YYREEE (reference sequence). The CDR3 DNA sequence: TGTGCCAGCAGCTTGGAGTTTGGGACAGGGACGCAGTATTTT. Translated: CASSLEFGTGTQYF.

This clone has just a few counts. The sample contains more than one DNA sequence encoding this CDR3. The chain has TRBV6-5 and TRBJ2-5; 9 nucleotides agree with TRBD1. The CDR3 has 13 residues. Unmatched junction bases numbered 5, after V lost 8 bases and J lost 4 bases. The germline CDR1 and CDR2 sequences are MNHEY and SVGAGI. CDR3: CASSGQGRETQYF. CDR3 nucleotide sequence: TGTGCCAGCTCAGGACAGGGGCGAGAGACCCAGTACTTC.

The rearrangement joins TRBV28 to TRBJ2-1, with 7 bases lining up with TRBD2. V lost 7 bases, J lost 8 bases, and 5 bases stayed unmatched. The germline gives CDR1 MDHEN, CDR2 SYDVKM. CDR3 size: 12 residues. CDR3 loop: CASNREGHEQFF. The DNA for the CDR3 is TGTGCCAGCAATAGGGAGGGCCATGAGCAGTTCTTC.

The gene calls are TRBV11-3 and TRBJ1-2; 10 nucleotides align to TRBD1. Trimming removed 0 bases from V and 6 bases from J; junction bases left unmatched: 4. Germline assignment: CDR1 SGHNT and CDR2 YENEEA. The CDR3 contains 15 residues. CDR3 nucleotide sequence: TGTGCCAGCAGCTTAGAGGGACAGGGGATCCATGGCTACACCTTC. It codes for CASSLEGQGIHGYTF.

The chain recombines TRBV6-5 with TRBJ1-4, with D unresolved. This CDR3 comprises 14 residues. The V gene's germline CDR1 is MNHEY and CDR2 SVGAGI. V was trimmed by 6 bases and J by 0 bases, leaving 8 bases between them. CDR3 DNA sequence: TGTGCCAGCAGCCTCGCGTCAACTAATGAAAAACTGTTTTTT. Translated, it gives CASSLASTNEKLFF.

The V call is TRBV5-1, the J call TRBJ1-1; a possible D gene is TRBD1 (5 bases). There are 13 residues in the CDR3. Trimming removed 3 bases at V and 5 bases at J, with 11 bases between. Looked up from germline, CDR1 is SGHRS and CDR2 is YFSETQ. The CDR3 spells CASSSPGGTEAFF. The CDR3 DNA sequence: TGCGCCAGCAGCTCCCCCGGGGGGACTGAAGCTTTCTTT. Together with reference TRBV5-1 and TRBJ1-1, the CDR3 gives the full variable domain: KAGVTQTPRYLIKTRGQQVTLSCSPISGHRSVSWYQQTPGQGLQFLFEYFSETQRNKGNFPGRFSGRQFSNSRSEMNVSTLELGDSALYLCASSSPGGTEAFFGQGTRLTVV.

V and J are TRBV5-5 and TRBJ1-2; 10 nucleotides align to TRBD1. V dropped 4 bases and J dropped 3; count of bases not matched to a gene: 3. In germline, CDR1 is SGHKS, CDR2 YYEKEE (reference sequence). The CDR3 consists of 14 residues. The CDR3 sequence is CASSPGQGDYGYTF. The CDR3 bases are TGTGCCAGCAGCCCTGGACAGGGGGACTATGGCTACACCTTC.

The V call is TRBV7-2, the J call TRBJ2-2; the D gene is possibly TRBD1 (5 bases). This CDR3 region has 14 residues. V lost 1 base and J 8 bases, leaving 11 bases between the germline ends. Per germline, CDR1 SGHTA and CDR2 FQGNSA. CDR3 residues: CASSLDPGSGELFF. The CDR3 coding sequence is TGTGCCAGCAGCTTAGATCCAGGGTCGGGGGAGCTGTTTTTT.

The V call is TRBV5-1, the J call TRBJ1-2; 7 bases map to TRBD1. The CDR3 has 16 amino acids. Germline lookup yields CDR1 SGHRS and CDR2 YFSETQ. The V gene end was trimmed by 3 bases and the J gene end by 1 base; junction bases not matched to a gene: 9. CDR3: CASSSGTADFNYGYTF. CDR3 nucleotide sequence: TGCGCCAGCAGCTCGGGGACAGCAGATTTTAACTATGGCTACACCTTC.

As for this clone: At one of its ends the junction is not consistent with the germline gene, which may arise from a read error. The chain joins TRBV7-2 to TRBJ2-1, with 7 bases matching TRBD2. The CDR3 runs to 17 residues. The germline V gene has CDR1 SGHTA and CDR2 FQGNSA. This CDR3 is CASSLALFAGRGNEQFF. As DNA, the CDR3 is TGTGCCAGCAGCCTAGCTTTGTTTGCGGGGCGGGGGAATGAGCAGTTCTTC.

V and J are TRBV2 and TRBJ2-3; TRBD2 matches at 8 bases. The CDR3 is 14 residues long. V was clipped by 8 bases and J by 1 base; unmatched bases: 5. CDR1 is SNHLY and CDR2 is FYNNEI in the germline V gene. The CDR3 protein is CASLSGGGTDTQYF. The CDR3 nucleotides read TGTGCCAGCTTGAGCGGGGGAGGCACAGATACGCAGTATTTT.

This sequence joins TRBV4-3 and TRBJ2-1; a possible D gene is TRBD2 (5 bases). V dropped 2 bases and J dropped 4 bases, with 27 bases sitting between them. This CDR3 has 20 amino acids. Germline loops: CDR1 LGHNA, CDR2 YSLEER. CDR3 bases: TGCGCCAGCAGCCAAACGACACCGGGCGGGCCTCTCACCCGATACAATGAGCAGTTCTTC. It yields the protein CASSQTTPGGPLTRYNEQFF.

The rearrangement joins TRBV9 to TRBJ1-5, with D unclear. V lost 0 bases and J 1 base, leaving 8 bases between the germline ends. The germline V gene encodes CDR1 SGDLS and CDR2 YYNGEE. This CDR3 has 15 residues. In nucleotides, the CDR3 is TGTGCCAGCAGCGTAGACGGGATAAGCAATCAGCCCCAGCATTTT. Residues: CASSVDGISNQPQHF.

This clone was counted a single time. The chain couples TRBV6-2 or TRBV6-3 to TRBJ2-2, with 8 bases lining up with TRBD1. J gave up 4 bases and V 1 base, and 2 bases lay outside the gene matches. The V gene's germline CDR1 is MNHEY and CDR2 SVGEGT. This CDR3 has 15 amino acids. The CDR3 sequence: CASSYYQGATGELFF. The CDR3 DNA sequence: TGTGCCAGCAGTTACTACCAGGGGGCCACCGGGGAGCTGTTTTTT.

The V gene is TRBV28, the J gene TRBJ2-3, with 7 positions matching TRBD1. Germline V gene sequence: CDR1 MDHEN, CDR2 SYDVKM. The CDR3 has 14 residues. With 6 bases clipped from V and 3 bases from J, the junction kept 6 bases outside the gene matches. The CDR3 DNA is TGTGCCAGCAGCACAAACAGGGGTACAGATACGCAGTATTTT. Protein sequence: CASSTNRGTDTQYF. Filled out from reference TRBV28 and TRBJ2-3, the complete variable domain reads DVKVTQSSRYLVKRTGEKVFLECVQDMDHENMFWYRQDPGLGLRLIYFSYDVKMKEKGDIPEGYSVSREKKERFSLILESASTNQTSMYLCASSTNRGTDTQYFGPGTRLTVL.

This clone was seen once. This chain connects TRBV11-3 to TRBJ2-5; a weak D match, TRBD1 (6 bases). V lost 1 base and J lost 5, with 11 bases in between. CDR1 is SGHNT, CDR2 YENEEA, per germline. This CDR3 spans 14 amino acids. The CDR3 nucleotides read TGTGCCAGCAGCTTAGGAGGGGGATGGGAGACCCAGTACTTC. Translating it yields CASSLGGGWETQYF.

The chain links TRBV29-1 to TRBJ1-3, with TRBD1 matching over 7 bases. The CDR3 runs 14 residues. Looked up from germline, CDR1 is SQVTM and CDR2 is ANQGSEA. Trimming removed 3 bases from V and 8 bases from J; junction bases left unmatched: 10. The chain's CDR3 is CSVEGQGVRDTIYF. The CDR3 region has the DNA TGCAGCGTTGAGGGTCAGGGGGTGAGAGACACCATATATTTT.

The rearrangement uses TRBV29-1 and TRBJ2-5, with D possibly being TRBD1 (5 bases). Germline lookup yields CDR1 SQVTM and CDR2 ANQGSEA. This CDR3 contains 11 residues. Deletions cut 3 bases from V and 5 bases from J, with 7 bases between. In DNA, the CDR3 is TGCAGCGTTGATGGGGCGGAGACCCAGTACTTC. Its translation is CSVDGAETQYF.

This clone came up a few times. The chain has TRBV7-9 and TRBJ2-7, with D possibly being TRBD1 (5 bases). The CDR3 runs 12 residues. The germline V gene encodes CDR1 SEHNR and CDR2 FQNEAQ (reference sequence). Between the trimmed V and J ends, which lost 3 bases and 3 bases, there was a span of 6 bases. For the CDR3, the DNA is TGTGCCAGCAGCTTTGACAGCTACGAGCAGTACTTC. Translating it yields CASSFDSYEQYF. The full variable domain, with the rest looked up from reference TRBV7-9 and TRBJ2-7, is DTGVSQNPRHKITKRGQNVTFRCDPISEHNRLYWYRQTLGQGPEFLTYFQNEAQLEKSRLLSDRFSAERPKGSFSTLEIQRTEQGDSAMYLCASSFDSYEQYFGPGTRLTVT.

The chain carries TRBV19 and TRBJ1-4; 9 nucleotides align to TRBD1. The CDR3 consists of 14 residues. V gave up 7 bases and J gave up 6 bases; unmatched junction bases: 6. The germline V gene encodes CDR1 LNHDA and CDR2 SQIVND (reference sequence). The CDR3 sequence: CASKVGQGDEKLFF. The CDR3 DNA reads TGTGCCAGTAAGGTGGGACAGGGAGATGAAAAACTGTTTTTT.

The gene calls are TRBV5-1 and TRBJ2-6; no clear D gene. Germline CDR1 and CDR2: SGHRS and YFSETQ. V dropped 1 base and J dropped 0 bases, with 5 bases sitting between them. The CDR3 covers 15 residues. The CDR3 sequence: CASSLTSSGANVLTF. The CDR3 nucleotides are TGCGCCAGCAGCTTGACGAGCTCTGGGGCCAACGTCCTGACTTTC.